This T cell receptor beta chain emerged from a study of T cells in narcolepsy. Study at large: Patients with NT1 or NT2 and healthy control donors were enrolled.

Remarks on this clone: What it binds is unknown.

V lost 6 bases, J lost 1 base, and 11 bases stayed unmatched. The CDR3 is 16 residues long. Per the germline V gene, CDR1 is LNHDA and CDR2 is SQIVND (reference sequence). Study-wide results and caveats: Reportedly, autoreactive clonotypes were serially detected in patients' blood but not controls'. HCRT-specific and TRIB2-specific autoreactive clonotypes appeared among same-patient CSF and blood CD4+ clonotypes. No autoreactive T cell clone sequences appeared in some memory CD4+ repertoires.

The repertoire was sequenced with immunoSEQ multiplex PCR; TCRdb's copy has only in-frame clones and lacks some. Counted here are 32,000 or so clones, around 81% occurring once; the ten biggest clones make up less than 1%. Sequenced material: CD45RA- memory CD4+ T cells from PBMCs. V usage is TRBV19 and J usage is TRBJ2-5; 7 nucleotides align to TRBD1. This sequence was found in a human donor with narcolepsy. CDR3 loop: CASRQTGTIIQETQYF. In nucleotides, the CDR3 is TGTGCCAGTAGACAGACAGGGACCATCATCCAAGAGACCCAGTACTTC.